These 20 T cell receptor beta chains were sequenced from one sample in a study of blood T cell repertoires in COVID-19 (dated by TCRdb to about 2020). The library was generated by the immunoSEQ multiplex PCR assay. The clones in this table, taken by TCRdb from immuneACCESS, are in-frame only. Not every clone is retained; where verified, under half of the shortfall comes from an unresolved V gene, and the cause of the rest is unknown. Across this sample there are around 120,000 clones, with 85% to 90% seen only once. The top ten constitute around 8% of the sample. Sequenced input: peripheral blood. Source of these receptors: a man between 65 and 85 years old who had recovered from COVID-19.

This chain joins TRBV7-9 and TRBJ2-3, with 11 bases fitting TRBD2. Germline CDR1 is SEHNR and CDR2 is FQNEAQ (reference sequence). J lost 2 bases, V lost 7 bases, and 5 bases had no gene match. The CDR3 totals 15 residues. CDR3 region: CASNLAGGNTDTQYF. As DNA, the CDR3 is TGTGCCAGCAACCTAGCGGGGGGTAACACAGATACGCAGTATTTT.

This clone has only one observation. The chain has TRBV18 and TRBJ2-7; D is unresolved. The germline V and J ends were trimmed by 0 bases and 2 bases, with 11 bases remaining between them. This CDR3 has 15 amino acids. Germline-derived CDR1 and CDR2 are KGHSH and LQKENI. CDR3 nucleotides: TGTGCCAGCTCACCACCCCAGCAGGATGCCTACGAGCAGTACTTC. Translated, it gives CASSPPQQDAYEQYF.

The rearrangement uses TRBV29-1 and TRBJ2-1; TRBD1 is a possible D gene (5 bases). CDR3 length: 14 amino acids. The germline gives CDR1 SQVTM, CDR2 ANQGSEA. V lost 5 bases, J lost 0 bases, and 11 bases lay in between. The CDR3 bases are TGCAGCGTTCACACAGGATTCTCCTACAATGAGCAGTTCTTC. Its translation: CSVHTGFSYNEQFF.

The chain recombines TRBV28 with TRBJ2-7; D is perhaps TRBD1 (5 bases). The CDR3 is 15 amino acids. The V gene lost 3 bases and the J gene lost 6 bases, with 18 bases spanning the gap. Germline CDR1 is MDHEN and CDR2 is SYDVKM. The CDR3, as DNA: TGTGCCAGCAGTTTTAGTGACAGAGATAGGGGCGAGCAGTACTTC. This encodes CASSFSDRDRGEQYF.

This clone was observed once. This rearrangement joins TRBV7-9 to TRBJ1-1; D may be TRBD1 (5 bases). In germline, CDR1 is SEHNR, CDR2 FQNEAQ (reference sequence). Trimming cost V 8 bases and J 2 bases, with 15 bases left between them. The CDR3 is 14 residues long. The CDR3 region is CASYLGRGNTEAFF. CDR3 bases: TGTGCCAGCTACCTAGGAAGGGGCAACACTGAAGCTTTCTTT. The full variable domain, with the rest looked up from reference TRBV7-9 and TRBJ1-1, is DTGVSQNPRHKITKRGQNVTFRCDPISEHNRLYWYRQTLGQGPEFLTYFQNEAQLEKSRLLSDRFSAERPKGSFSTLEIQRTEQGDSAMYLCASYLGRGNTEAFFGQGTRLTVV.

This clone occurred once. The chain employs TRBV11-2 and TRBJ2-7; perhaps TRBD2 as D (7 bases). The germline V gene has CDR1 SGHAT and CDR2 FQNNGV. This CDR3 comprises 13 residues. V lost 5 bases and J 4 bases, leaving 12 bases between the germline ends. The chain's CDR3 is CASSGGGWYEQYF. CDR3 sequence (DNA): TGTGCCAGCAGCGGGGGGGGCTGGTACGAGCAGTACTTC.

The chain has TRBV15 and TRBJ1-3; D gene ambiguous. Trimming removed 0 bases at V and 7 bases at J, with 13 bases between. Germline V gene sequence: CDR1 LNHNV, CDR2 YYDKDF (reference sequence). CDR3 length equals 15 residues. The CDR3 DNA sequence: TGTGCCACCAGCAGAGATACGAGCCCTCGGAACACCATATATTTT. Amino acid sequence: CATSRDTSPRNTIYF.

This clone was recorded a few times. This chain joins TRBV7-9 and TRBJ1-5; a possible D gene is TRBD1 (5 bases). There are 16 residues in the CDR3. The V gene lost 5 bases and the J gene lost 4 bases, with 18 bases spanning the gap. The V gene's germline CDR1 is SEHNR and CDR2 FQNEAQ (reference sequence). This chain's CDR3 is CASSLYRGGANQPQHF. The CDR3 region has the DNA TGTGCCAGCAGCCTATACCGGGGCGGGGCTAATCAGCCCCAGCATTTT. Supplemented by reference TRBV7-9 and TRBJ1-5, the full variable domain reads DTGVSQNPRHKITKRGQNVTFRCDPISEHNRLYWYRQTLGQGPEFLTYFQNEAQLEKSRLLSDRFSAERPKGSFSTLEIQRTEQGDSAMYLCASSLYRGGANQPQHFGDGTRLSIL.

V gene TRBV5-1 combines with J gene TRBJ1-6, with D possibly TRBD1 on 5 matching bases. V lost 2 bases and J 6 bases, leaving 12 bases between the germline ends. The CDR3 is 15 amino acids. CDR1 is SGHRS and CDR2 is YFSETQ in the germline V gene. This chain's CDR3 is CASSFGGGSNSPLHF. The CDR3, as DNA: TGCGCCAGCAGCTTTGGGGGAGGGAGTAATTCACCCCTCCACTTT.

The rearrangement links TRBV30 to TRBJ2-7; 11 positions agree with TRBD1. CDR3 length: 13 amino acids. Per germline, CDR1 GTSNPN and CDR2 SVGIG (reference sequence). J was trimmed by 1 base and V by 6 bases; bases with no gene match: 2. CDR3 coding DNA: TGTGCCTGCGGGACAGGGGGATCCTACGAGCAGTACTTC. Translated: CACGTGGSYEQYF. The whole variable domain, remainder taken from reference TRBV30 and TRBJ2-7, is SQTIHQWPATLVQPVGSPLSLECTVEGTSNPNLYWYRQAAGRGLQLLFYSVGIGQISSEVPQNLSASRPQDRQFILSSKKLLLSDSGFYLCACGTGGSYEQYFGPGTRLTVT.

The chain combines TRBV5-6 with TRBJ2-3; 9 bases agree with TRBD1. V trimming: 1 base; J trimming: 3 bases; junction bases outside the gene matches: 6. This CDR3 is built from 16 residues. Germline CDR1 SGHDT, CDR2 YYEEEE. The CDR3 nucleotides read TGTGCCAGCAGCTTGCCGGGACAGGGTTCGACAGATACGCAGTATTTT. Translated: CASSLPGQGSTDTQYF.

The genes are TRBV5-5 and TRBJ2-7, with D perhaps matching TRBD2 (5 bases). Germline V gene lookup returns CDR1 SGHKS and CDR2 YYEKEE (reference sequence). The CDR3 is 13 amino acids. The V and J ends lost 3 bases and 6 bases respectively, with 13 bases between them. The CDR3 here is CASSSTRPAEQYF. As DNA, the CDR3 is TGTGCCAGCAGCTCCACTAGGCCCGCCGAGCAGTACTTC.

In its sample, this clone was seen a few times. The CDR3 DNA sequence: TGTGCCAGCAGTGAGAACAGGAGATATAGCAATCAGCCCCAGCATTTT. Residues: CASSENRRYSNQPQHF. This rearrangement joins TRBV2 to TRBJ1-5; tentative D call: TRBD1 (5 bases). CDR1 and CDR2 (germline): SNHLY, FYNNEI. The V and J ends lost 3 bases and 0 bases respectively, with 12 bases between them. The CDR3 has 16 amino acids.

The chain employs TRBV5-1 and TRBJ2-4, with 7 nucleotides matching TRBD2. V lost 2 bases and J lost 7; bases outside the gene matches: 15. Germline V gives CDR1 SGHRS, CDR2 YFSETQ. The CDR3 is made up of 17 amino acids. CDR3 in amino acids: CASSFNGAGTLGNIQYF. The CDR3 coding sequence is TGCGCCAGCAGCTTCAACGGAGCGGGGACCTTAGGGAACATTCAGTACTTC. Full variable domain (rest looked up from reference TRBV5-1 and TRBJ2-4): KAGVTQTPRYLIKTRGQQVTLSCSPISGHRSVSWYQQTPGQGLQFLFEYFSETQRNKGNFPGRFSGRQFSNSRSEMNVSTLELGDSALYLCASSFNGAGTLGNIQYFGAGTRLSVL.

The chain joins TRBV7-2 to TRBJ1-6; a weak D match, TRBD1 (6 bases). The CDR3 loop spans 13 amino acids. V lost 8 bases, J lost 9 bases, and 14 bases lay in between. The germline V gene has CDR1 SGHTA and CDR2 FQGNSA. CDR3 residues: CASGQFGISPLHF. The CDR3 DNA reads as TGTGCCAGCGGACAGTTCGGGATTTCACCCCTCCACTTT.

V gene TRBV18 combines with J gene TRBJ1-1, with D possibly TRBD1 on 5 matching bases. CDR3 length equals 15 residues. Germline V lookup: CDR1 KGHSH, CDR2 LQKENI. Trimming removed 2 bases at V and 4 bases at J, with 14 bases between. CDR3 residues: CASSPYAGRGTEAFF. The CDR3 DNA is TGTGCCAGCTCACCATACGCCGGTAGGGGCACTGAAGCTTTCTTT. Drawing the rest from reference TRBV18 and TRBJ1-1, the complete variable domain is NAGVMQNPRHLVRRRGQEARLRCSPMKGHSHVYWYRQLPEEGLKFMVYLQKENIIDESGMPKERFSAEFPKEGPSILRIQQVVRGDSAAYFCASSPYAGRGTEAFFGQGTRLTVV.

The V gene is TRBV7-3, the J gene TRBJ2-1, with 7 positions matching TRBD2. Germline assignment: CDR1 SGHTA and CDR2 FQGTGA. There are 14 residues in the CDR3. The V gene end was trimmed by 2 bases and the J gene end by 7 bases; junction bases not matched to a gene: 5. The chain's CDR3 is CASSLGAGGNEQFF. CDR3 DNA: TGTGCCAGCAGCTTAGGCGCCGGGGGGAATGAGCAGTTCTTC.

The table lists this clone with many counts. The J gene is TRBJ2-7, the V gene TRBV19, with D possibly TRBD1 on 6 matching bases. CDR3 size: 14 residues. V shed 5 bases and J shed 5 bases, with 16 bases lying between them. CDR1 LNHDA and CDR2 SQIVND come from the germline V gene (reference sequence). CDR3 nucleotide sequence: TGTGCCAGTAGTCCCCGGGACACCGGTAACGAGCAGTACTTC. Amino acids: CASSPRDTGNEQYF. The complete variable domain, with remaining parts taken from reference TRBV19 and TRBJ2-7, reads DGGITQSPKYLFRKEGQNVTLSCEQNLNHDAMYWYRQDPGQGLRLIYYSQIVNDFQKGDIAEGYSVSREKKESFPLTVTSAQKNPTAFYLCASSPRDTGNEQYFGPGTRLTVT.

The chain carries TRBV13 and TRBJ2-5; TRBD2 matches at 12 bases. The V and J ends lost 5 bases and 5 bases, in that order; junction bases with no gene match: 6. Germline V gene lookup returns CDR1 PRHDT and CDR2 FYEKMQ (reference sequence). The CDR3 extends over 15 amino acids. CDR3 sequence (DNA): TGTGCCAGCAGCCACCGACTAGCGGGAGTTGAGACCCAGTACTTC. As protein: CASSHRLAGVETQYF.

The genes are TRBV9 and TRBJ2-7, with D perhaps matching TRBD1 (6 bases). Germline lookup yields CDR1 SGDLS and CDR2 YYNGEE. V was shortened by 3 bases and J by 6 bases, with 16 bases between the two germline ends. The CDR3 sequence is 14 residues long. The CDR3 DNA sequence: TGTGCCAGCAGCGGCCAAATAGGGGGAAGCGAGCAGTACTTC. It specifies CASSGQIGGSEQYF.